The 26 T cell receptor beta chains below all came from one sample that was sequenced in a study of cytomegalovirus exposure and HLA in healthy donors. The PCR ran on 60 Vbeta and 13 Jbeta primers. Libraries were prepared by immunoSEQ multiplex PCR; TCRdb keeps only in-frame clonotypes and omits some of them. This table has 200,000 to 250,000 clones, less than 85% appearing once. Sequenced sample: PBMCs. These receptors all come from a girl between 2 and 10 years old in good health and CMV-seronegative.

This clone occurred once. The chain uses TRBV11-2 and TRBJ1-3; perhaps TRBD1 as D (6 bases). Germline V gives CDR1 SGHAT, CDR2 FQNNGV. The CDR3 is made up of 18 amino acids. V was shortened by 0 bases and J by 5 bases, with 20 bases between the two germline ends. CDR3 bases: TGTGCCAGCAGCTTAGACAGGGGAGCGCCGGGTCGGAGAAACACCATATATTTT. Its translation is CASSLDRGAPGRRNTIYF.

In DNA form, the CDR3 reads TGTGCCAGCAGCTGGTCTAGGGCCAGGGTCTACGAGCAGTACTTC. Translating gives CASSWSRARVYEQYF. The V call is TRBV5-5, the J call TRBJ2-7, with a tentative D call TRBD1 (5 bases). The V gene lost 3 bases and the J gene lost 3 bases, with 16 bases spanning the gap. This CDR3 comprises 15 residues. The germline gives CDR1 SGHKS, CDR2 YYEKEE (reference sequence). Variable domain in full (rest from reference TRBV5-5 and TRBJ2-7): DAGVTQSPTHLIKTRGQQVTLRCSPISGHKSVSWYQQVLGQGPQFIFQYYEKEERGRGNFPDRFSARQFPNYSSELNVNALLLGDSALYLCASSWSRARVYEQYFGPGTRLTVT.

The V and J genes are TRBV4-2 and TRBJ1-1, with D uncertain. Germline V gene lookup returns CDR1 LGHNA and CDR2 YNFKEQ. V was pared by 0 bases and J by 5 bases, with 13 bases between. The CDR3 has 15 residues. The CDR3 sequence: CASSQEHHLGTEAFF. In DNA form, the CDR3 reads TGTGCCAGCAGCCAAGAACATCATCTTGGTACTGAAGCTTTCTTT.

V and J are TRBV6-5 and TRBJ2-2; D might be TRBD1 (6 bases). V lost 2 bases to trimming and J lost 9 bases, with 13 bases between them. There are 14 residues in the CDR3. CDR1 and CDR2 (germline): MNHEY, SVGAGI. CDR3 residues: CASSYTNRERELFF. CDR3 in DNA: TGTGCCAGCAGTTACACTAACAGGGAGAGGGAGCTGTTTTTT.

V usage is TRBV6-5 and J usage is TRBJ2-3; 10 nucleotides match TRBD1. Looked up from germline, CDR1 is MNHEY and CDR2 is SVGAGI. Trimming took 1 base from V and 9 from J; bases not matched to a gene: 1. This CDR3 spans 13 amino acids. CDR3 sequence (DNA): TGTGCCAGCAGTTACTTGGGACAGGGGACGCAGTATTTT. Residues: CASSYLGQGTQYF.

The chain recombines TRBV5-1 with TRBJ1-1, with a possible D match to TRBD1 (5 bases). The CDR3 consists of 12 residues. Germline CDR1 reads SGHRS; CDR2 reads YFSETQ. Between the trimmed V and J ends, which lost 5 bases and 6 bases, there was a span of 11 bases. This chain's CDR3 is CASRQQGPEAFF. For the CDR3, the DNA is TGCGCCAGCAGGCAGCAGGGTCCTGAAGCTTTCTTT. Variable domain in full (rest from reference TRBV5-1 and TRBJ1-1): KAGVTQTPRYLIKTRGQQVTLSCSPISGHRSVSWYQQTPGQGLQFLFEYFSETQRNKGNFPGRFSGRQFSNSRSEMNVSTLELGDSALYLCASRQQGPEAFFGQGTRLTVV.

V and J are TRBV30 and TRBJ2-1; 11 bases line up with TRBD2. Germline loops: CDR1 GTSNPN, CDR2 SVGIG (reference sequence). With 4 bases clipped from V and 4 bases from J, the junction kept 9 bases outside the gene matches. The CDR3 spans 16 residues. The CDR3 protein is CAWTSGASGRYNEQFF. The CDR3 DNA follows: TGTGCCTGGACGAGCGGGGCTAGCGGGAGGTACAATGAGCAGTTCTTC.

This chain links TRBV19 with TRBJ2-7, with 8 nucleotides matching TRBD1. Trimming cost V 4 bases and J 4 bases; bases outside gene matches: 6. Germline CDR1 reads LNHDA; CDR2 reads SQIVND (reference sequence). The CDR3 spans 14 residues. The chain's CDR3 is CASSSGTGAYEQYF. For the CDR3, the DNA is TGTGCCAGTAGTAGTGGGACAGGCGCTTACGAGCAGTACTTC.

The chain has TRBV25-1 and TRBJ1-2, with D maybe TRBD1 (5 bases). From germline, CDR1 is MGHDK and CDR2 SYGVNS. The CDR3 is 12 residues long. The ends were cut back, 4 bases at V and 5 bases at J, with 8 bases in the middle. The DNA for the CDR3 is TGTGCCAGCAGTGGCGGGACGTATGGCTACACCTTC. As protein: CASSGGTYGYTF.

About this clone: At one end, the junction sequence differs from germline, possibly due to a read error. The chain employs TRBV7-9 and TRBJ2-5; D ambiguous. Germline CDR1 reads SEHNR; CDR2 reads FQNEAQ (reference sequence). The CDR3 is made up of 12 amino acids. The CDR3 nucleotides are TGTTCCAGCAGCCGGGACCAAGAGACCCAGTACTTC. This encodes CSSSRDQETQYF.

The DNA for the CDR3 is TGTGCCAGCAGCTTCACAGGGAGAGGCTACACCTTC. Residues: CASSFTGRGYTF. The chain has TRBV11-1 and TRBJ1-2; maybe TRBD1 (6 bases). The V and J ends lost 3 bases and 8 bases respectively, with 10 bases between them. The germline V gene has CDR1 SGHAT and CDR2 FQDESV (reference sequence). The length of the CDR3 is 12 residues.

The J gene is TRBJ2-1, the V gene TRBV2, with 9 positions matching TRBD2. Germline CDR1 reads SNHLY; CDR2 reads FYNNEI. J lost 5 bases, V lost 6 bases, and 5 bases had no gene match. The CDR3 spans 14 residues. This CDR3 reads CASRGGRANNEQFF. As DNA, the CDR3 is TGTGCCAGCAGAGGCGGGAGGGCTAACAATGAGCAGTTCTTC. The full variable domain, completed using reference TRBV2 and TRBJ2-1, is EPEVTQTPSHQVTQMGQEVILRCVPISNHLYFYWYRQILGQKVEFLVSFYNNEISEKSEIFDDQFSVERPDGSNFTLKIRSTKLEDSAMYFCASRGGRANNEQFFGPGTRLTVL.

The rearrangement links TRBV4-1 to TRBJ2-2; TRBD1 matches at 7 bases. The V and J ends lost 6 bases and 6 bases, in that order; junction bases with no gene match: 7. CDR1 is MGHRA, CDR2 YSYEKL, per germline. The CDR3 is made up of 14 amino acids. The CDR3 region is CASSDRDSSGELFF. As DNA, the CDR3 is TGCGCCAGCAGTGACCGGGACAGCTCCGGGGAGCTGTTTTTT.

The chain carries TRBV4-1 and TRBJ1-2, with unresolved D. The CDR3 covers 14 residues. V was trimmed by 0 bases and J by 6 bases, leaving 11 bases between them. In germline, CDR1 is MGHRA, CDR2 YSYEKL. DNA for the CDR3: TGCGCCAGCAGCCAAGATGTATCGCGAGATGGCTACACCTTC. Its protein product is CASSQDVSRDGYTF.

The chain is built from TRBV5-4 and TRBJ1-2, with D possibly being TRBD1 (5 bases). CDR3 length: 16 residues. The germline CDR1 and CDR2 sequences are SGHNT and YYREEE (reference sequence). V lost 2 bases, J lost 8 bases, and 22 bases lay in between. CDR3 residues: CASSFIGQGPRPGYTF. CDR3 coding DNA: TGTGCCAGCAGCTTTATCGGGCAGGGCCCGCGGCCGGGCTACACCTTC.

J is TRBJ2-2 and V is TRBV7-9; D might be TRBD1 (6 bases). V gave up 3 bases and J gave up 4 bases, with 15 bases separating them. Per germline, CDR1 SEHNR and CDR2 FQNEAQ (reference sequence). There are 16 residues in the CDR3. CDR3 nucleotides: TGTGCCAGCAGCTTTCTCCGGACAGATGGCACCGGGGAGCTGTTTTTT. Residues: CASSFLRTDGTGELFF. Drawing the rest from reference TRBV7-9 and TRBJ2-2, the complete variable domain is DTGVSQNPRHKITKRGQNVTFRCDPISEHNRLYWYRQTLGQGPEFLTYFQNEAQLEKSRLLSDRFSAERPKGSFSTLEIQRTEQGDSAMYLCASSFLRTDGTGELFFGEGSRLTVL.

The V and J genes are TRBV19 and TRBJ1-1; D ambiguous. Germline V gene data show CDR1 as LNHDA and CDR2 as SQIVND (reference sequence). The CDR3 is 16 amino acids. The V end lost 3 bases, the J end lost 0 bases, and 14 bases lay between the germline ends. This CDR3 is CASSIVWPGMNTEAFF. In nucleotides, the CDR3 is TGTGCCAGTAGTATTGTCTGGCCGGGAATGAACACTGAAGCTTTCTTT.

The chain recombines TRBV5-6 with TRBJ1-1, with D perhaps matching TRBD1 (5 bases). The CDR3 spans 13 residues. Germline V gene data show CDR1 as SGHDT and CDR2 as YYEEEE. V shed 6 bases and J shed 5 bases, with 14 bases lying between them. CDR3 nucleotides: TGTGCCAGCAACCTACGGGGGGGGACTGAAGCTTTCTTT. As protein: CASNLRGGTEAFF.

This clone was found once. The rearrangement links TRBV2 to TRBJ2-5; D is ambiguous. Germline V lookup: CDR1 SNHLY, CDR2 FYNNEI. The V gene lost 10 bases and the J gene lost 3 bases, with 9 bases spanning the gap. The CDR3 sequence is 11 residues long. The CDR3 loop reads CATRGEETQYF. CDR3 bases: TGTGCCACCCGCGGTGAAGAGACCCAGTACTTC. Looking up the rest from reference TRBV2 and TRBJ2-5 gives the full variable domain: EPEVTQTPSHQVTQMGQEVILRCVPISNHLYFYWYRQILGQKVEFLVSFYNNEISEKSEIFDDQFSVERPDGSNFTLKIRSTKLEDSAMYFCATRGEETQYFGPGTRLLVL.

The chain recombines TRBV6-4 with TRBJ2-3; no firm D call. CDR3 length: 13 residues. CDR1 is MRHNA, CDR2 SNTAGT, per germline. The V end lost 5 bases, the J end lost 0 bases, and 6 bases lay between the germline ends. The CDR3 is CASSSDSTDTQYF. CDR3 in DNA: TGTGCCAGCAGTAGCGACAGCACAGATACGCAGTATTTT.

This sequence joins TRBV2 and TRBJ1-6; TRBD1 matches at 9 bases. CDR3 size: 16 residues. The germline CDR1 and CDR2 sequences are SNHLY and FYNNEI. Trimming removed 5 bases from V and 3 bases from J; junction bases left unmatched: 5. CDR3: CASSLGTGFYNSPLHF. In DNA form, the CDR3 reads TGTGCCAGCAGTCTCGGGACAGGGTTCTATAATTCACCCCTCCACTTT.

The gene calls are TRBV18 and TRBJ2-1; D gene unclear. Germline CDR1 and CDR2: KGHSH and LQKENI. V gave up 3 bases and J gave up 2 bases, with 14 bases separating them. The CDR3 extends over 16 amino acids. The CDR3 sequence is CASSPQKLPTYNEQFF. DNA for the CDR3: TGTGCCAGCTCACCTCAAAAGCTTCCAACCTACAATGAGCAGTTCTTC.

This sequence joins TRBV19 and TRBJ1-3, with 7 nucleotides matching TRBD1. With V trimmed by 6 bases and J by 0 bases, 5 bases remained unmatched. Germline CDR1 reads LNHDA; CDR2 reads SQIVND (reference sequence). This CDR3 is built from 15 residues. CDR3 bases: TGTGCCAGTAGGATGGACAGGAGCTCTGGAAACACCATATATTTT. It is translated as CASRMDRSSGNTIYF.

This clone came up once. This sequence joins TRBV6-1 and TRBJ2-7; D is unresolved. Per germline, CDR1 MNHNS and CDR2 SASEGT. The V and J ends lost 2 bases and 0 bases respectively, with 8 bases between them. The CDR3 covers 14 residues. CDR3 protein: CASSEFVSSYEQYF. CDR3 DNA sequence: TGTGCCAGCAGTGAATTCGTCAGCTCCTACGAGCAGTACTTC.

The J gene is TRBJ2-1, the V gene TRBV5-1, with TRBD2 matching 11 bases. Germline CDR1 and CDR2: SGHRS and YFSETQ. The CDR3 has 19 amino acids. J lost 2 bases, V lost 1 base, and 11 bases had no gene match. The CDR3 nucleotides read TGCGCCAGCAGCTTGAAGTCTAGCGGGGGGATCCTTCCCTACAATGAGCAGTTCTTC. This translates into CASSLKSSGGILPYNEQFF.

V is TRBV4-1 and J is TRBJ2-7, with 8 bases fitting TRBD1. With V trimmed by 1 base and J by 4 bases, 6 bases remained unmatched. Germline CDR1 MGHRA, CDR2 YSYEKL. The CDR3 is made up of 15 amino acids. CDR3 region: CASSQVHRGSYEQYF. CDR3 nucleotides: TGCGCCAGCAGCCAAGTGCACAGGGGGTCTTACGAGCAGTACTTC.